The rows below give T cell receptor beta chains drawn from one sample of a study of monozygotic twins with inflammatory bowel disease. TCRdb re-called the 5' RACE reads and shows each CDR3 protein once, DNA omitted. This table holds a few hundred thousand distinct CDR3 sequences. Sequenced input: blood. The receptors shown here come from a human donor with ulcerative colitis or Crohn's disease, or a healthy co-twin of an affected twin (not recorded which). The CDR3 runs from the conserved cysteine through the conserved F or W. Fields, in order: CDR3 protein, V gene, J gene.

cdr3_aa: CASRQGGIRVYEQYF
v_call: TRBV27
j_call: TRBJ2-7

cdr3_aa: CASSQGGNGELFF
v_call: TRBV6-1
j_call: TRBJ2-2

cdr3_aa: CASSHLAGGQGSTDTQYF
v_call: TRBV4-2
j_call: TRBJ2-3

cdr3_aa: CASSPSFAGGHGYTF
v_call: TRBV18
j_call: TRBJ1-2

cdr3_aa: CASSLVRGGELFF
v_call: TRBV11-2
j_call: TRBJ2-2

cdr3_aa: CASSLAQDYSGNTIYF
v_call: TRBV5-6
j_call: TRBJ1-3

cdr3_aa: CASSITGQGDNEQFF
v_call: TRBV7-9
j_call: TRBJ2-1

cdr3_aa: CASSLAGGPGYYEQYF
v_call: TRBV7-2
j_call: TRBJ2-7

cdr3_aa: CASSLVRILHTDTQYF
v_call: TRBV5-1
j_call: TRBJ2-3

cdr3_aa: CGGRAYNEQFF
v_call: TRBV20-1
j_call: TRBJ2-1

cdr3_aa: CASSLPQGANTGELFF
v_call: TRBV7-6
j_call: TRBJ2-2

cdr3_aa: CASSLSVLNQPQHF
v_call: TRBV12-3/TRBV12-4
j_call: TRBJ1-5

cdr3_aa: CASSLDRTSYEQYF
v_call: TRBV11-2
j_call: TRBJ2-7

cdr3_aa: CASSGPGTGDTEAFF
v_call: TRBV4-1
j_call: TRBJ1-1

cdr3_aa: CSARQGKRETQYF
v_call: TRBV20-1
j_call: TRBJ2-5

cdr3_aa: CSARRIAGGRGEQFF
v_call: TRBV20-1
j_call: TRBJ2-1

cdr3_aa: CASSPGLGIYEQYF
v_call: TRBV6-1
j_call: TRBJ2-7

cdr3_aa: CSEGDSSNTEAFF
v_call: TRBV20-1
j_call: TRBJ1-1

cdr3_aa: CAWSGVGQETQYF
v_call: TRBV30
j_call: TRBJ2-5

cdr3_aa: CASSLGSGGLLTDTQYF
v_call: TRBV5-1
j_call: TRBJ2-3

cdr3_aa: CASRVANYGYTF
v_call: TRBV10-2
j_call: TRBJ1-2

cdr3_aa: CASSLPGGEKLFF
v_call: TRBV5-5
j_call: TRBJ1-4

cdr3_aa: CASSFEITGGFF
v_call: TRBV12-3/TRBV12-4
j_call: TRBJ1-1

cdr3_aa: CASSFGAAQETQYF
v_call: TRBV11-2
j_call: TRBJ2-5

cdr3_aa: CASSLYPSDTYEQYF
v_call: TRBV4-1
j_call: TRBJ2-7

cdr3_aa: CASSPGQSLGYTF
v_call: TRBV5-1
j_call: TRBJ1-2

cdr3_aa: CASSAQQGIAGNTIYF
v_call: TRBV18
j_call: TRBJ1-3

cdr3_aa: CASSYVGYRLETQYF
v_call: TRBV6-2/TRBV6-3
j_call: TRBJ2-5

cdr3_aa: CTSSHDFKRDRGDGYTF
v_call: TRBV1
j_call: TRBJ1-2

cdr3_aa: CASSYRGDAVDGYTF
v_call: TRBV5-1
j_call: TRBJ1-2

cdr3_aa: CSARVGSGAPGDTQYF
v_call: TRBV20-1
j_call: TRBJ2-3

cdr3_aa: CASNPASGRMGSYNEQFF
v_call: TRBV21-1
j_call: TRBJ2-1

cdr3_aa: CAILRGGTTGELFF
v_call: TRBV6-2/TRBV6-3
j_call: TRBJ2-2

cdr3_aa: CASSLWGTSYEQYF
v_call: TRBV5-1
j_call: TRBJ2-7

cdr3_aa: CAIRNPGQGIGEQFF
v_call: TRBV10-3
j_call: TRBJ2-1

cdr3_aa: CAITFQGSKYGYTF
v_call: TRBV6-1
j_call: TRBJ1-2

cdr3_aa: CAWSNQGTYQPQHF
v_call: TRBV30
j_call: TRBJ1-5

cdr3_aa: CASSAGAQPQHF
v_call: TRBV7-9
j_call: TRBJ1-5

cdr3_aa: CSASRGALNTEAFF
v_call: TRBV20-1
j_call: TRBJ1-1

cdr3_aa: CASSPYRGPSYNEQFF
v_call: TRBV9
j_call: TRBJ2-1

cdr3_aa: CASSPKAGGTDEQFF
v_call: TRBV18
j_call: TRBJ2-1

cdr3_aa: CASSRDIPAAQHF
v_call: TRBV5-5
j_call: TRBJ1-5

cdr3_aa: CASSDPRQGQETQYF
v_call: TRBV10-2
j_call: TRBJ2-5

cdr3_aa: CASTSGTVVRETQYF
v_call: TRBV5-1
j_call: TRBJ2-5